This T cell receptor beta chain was identified in a study of shared clonotypes between healthy human individuals. At the level of the study: The cohort had two women and a few men, ages 18 to 49.

Findings of the study overall: Sorted-subset sequencing was shown by rarefaction to be incomplete despite large depth. The represented genetic and exposure-history diversity was limited by the small number of donors.

The data were produced by immunoSEQ multiplex PCR, yet TCRdb's version contains in-frame clones alone and is incomplete. The sample shows more than 400,000 clones, almost 97% of them seen only once. CDR1 is MRHNA, CDR2 SNTAGT, per germline. This CDR3 is built from 15 residues. After removal of 4 bases from V and 7 bases from J, the junction contained 11 bases not matched to a gene. This clone appeared a single time. Antigen unknown. Donors comprised only Caucasian adults living in Nashville, Tennessee. Sequenced input: naive CD4+ T cells sorted from blood. Subset in this sample: CD45RA+ positively selected. V and J are TRBV6-4 and TRBJ1-2; TRBD1 agrees at 8 bases. The receptor's source is a young woman in good health. In DNA form, the CDR3 reads TGTGCCAGCAGTGGCACCGGGACAGGAGTCTCTGGCTACACCTTC. Protein product: CASSGTGTGVSGYTF.